This T cell receptor beta chain was observed in a study of OX40 agonist ivuxolimab in advanced cancers. Study at large: Prior anti-PD-1, anti-PD-L1 or anti-CTLA-4 therapy was allowed; around 43% had some.

The cohort excluded patients with autoimmune disease history or systemic immunosuppression. Method: immunoSEQ multiplex PCR; TCRdb's copy keeps in-frame clones and lacks some. Among tens of thousands of clones listed, 85% to 90% were seen once. The V and J ends lost 4 bases and 4 bases, in that order; junction bases with no gene match: 2. The CDR3 totals 13 residues. Germline-derived CDR1 and CDR2 are MNHNY and SVGAGI (reference sequence). This receptor was taken from an adult with an advanced solid tumor such as melanoma, head and neck, liver or kidney cancer. V and J are TRBV6-6 and TRBJ1-2; the match to TRBD1 covers 8 bases. The starting material was CD4+ or CD8+ T cells sorted from blood, obtained in a trial of the OX40 agonist ivuxolimab. The CDR3 nucleotides read TGTGCCAGCAGTTTGACAGGGGCCTATGGCTACACCTTC. Translation: CASSLTGAYGYTF.